The 8 T cell receptor beta chains below were found in one sample sequenced in a study of T cells in localized non-small cell lung cancer. The protocol was immunoSEQ multiplex PCR, while the TCRdb copy is restricted to in-frame clones and leaves out a portion. The sample consists of 1,500 or so clones, more than 20% of them appearing once. Sequences were derived from normal lung tissue next to the tumor, sampled before any cancer treatment. These receptors were obtained from a male donor aged 60 or older with stage I lung adenocarcinoma.

In this sample, this clone turned up a few times. V and J are TRBV11-3 and TRBJ1-2; weak D call: TRBD1 (5 bases). The CDR3 runs to 15 residues. Germline CDR1 reads SGHNT; CDR2 reads YENEEA. Trimming took off 4 bases at V and 3 bases at J, with 15 bases between the two ends. The DNA of the CDR3 is TGTGCCAGCAGCTCAACCGGGACGGTGCACTATGGCTACACCTTC. Translated, it gives CASSSTGTVHYGYTF.

This clone rates as hyperexpanded (1% or more). The rearrangement joins TRBV6-8 to TRBJ2-1, with D possibly matching TRBD2 (7 bases). The CDR3 has 15 amino acids. Trimming removed 5 bases at V and 4 bases at J, with 15 bases between. From germline, CDR1 is MNHGY and CDR2 SAAAGT. This CDR3 is CASSPEGEGYNEQFF. The DNA of the CDR3 is TGTGCCAGCAGTCCCGAGGGGGAGGGATACAATGAGCAGTTCTTC.

The genes are TRBV29-1 and TRBJ1-2; D unclear. Trimming removed 4 bases at V and 2 bases at J, with 8 bases between. Germline-derived CDR1 and CDR2 are SQVTM and ANQGSEA. The CDR3 has 12 residues. As DNA, the CDR3 is TGCAGCGTTGGGGTGGAAAACTATGGCTACACCTTC. Residues: CSVGVENYGYTF.

This chain joins TRBV19 and TRBJ2-1, with 8 positions matching TRBD2. The CDR3 is made up of 15 amino acids. Germline assignment: CDR1 LNHDA and CDR2 SQIVND (reference sequence). Trimming at V came to 9 bases and at J to 3 bases, leaving 10 bases not matched to a gene. The CDR3 spells CASLEERGGYNEQFF. DNA of the CDR3: TGTGCCAGCCTCGAAGAACGGGGGGGCTACAATGAGCAGTTCTTC.

V is TRBV11-3 and J is TRBJ2-2, with TRBD1 matching over 10 bases. The CDR3 covers 18 residues. V lost 5 bases and J lost 7; bases outside the gene matches: 16. Germline loops: CDR1 SGHNT, CDR2 YENEEA. The CDR3 loop is CASSPGVRQGAINGELFF. The CDR3 DNA follows: TGTGCCAGCAGCCCCGGGGTTAGACAGGGGGCTATTAACGGGGAGCTGTTTTTT.

The chain couples TRBV19 to TRBJ1-1, with D maybe TRBD1 (6 bases). The CDR3 consists of 19 residues. CDR1 and CDR2 (germline): LNHDA, SQIVND (reference sequence). V was clipped by 2 bases and J by 0 bases, with 22 bases between them. The DNA of the CDR3 is TGTGCCAGTAGTATACCCAGGGGCCGAACCCAAAAAATGAACACTGAAGCTTTCTTT. Translation: CASSIPRGRTQKMNTEAFF.

The CDR3 DNA is TGCAGCGTCCCCGGGACAGGGACAGATACGCAGTATTTT. Translating gives CSVPGTGTDTQYF. The chain couples TRBV29-1 to TRBJ2-3; 9 nucleotides agree with TRBD1. Trimming took 6 bases from V and 3 from J; bases not matched to a gene: 4. In germline, CDR1 is SQVTM, CDR2 ANQGSEA. This CDR3 region has 13 residues.

There are a few counts of this clone. CDR3 coding DNA: TGTGCCAGCAGTTTCCCCCGGAGGGAGCTGTTTTTT. Protein sequence: CASSFPRRELFF. The rearrangement joins TRBV28 to TRBJ2-2; D gene ambiguous. Per germline, CDR1 MDHEN and CDR2 SYDVKM. This CDR3 is built from 12 residues. Trimming shortened V by 3 bases and J by 9 bases, and 8 bases separated the two germline ends.